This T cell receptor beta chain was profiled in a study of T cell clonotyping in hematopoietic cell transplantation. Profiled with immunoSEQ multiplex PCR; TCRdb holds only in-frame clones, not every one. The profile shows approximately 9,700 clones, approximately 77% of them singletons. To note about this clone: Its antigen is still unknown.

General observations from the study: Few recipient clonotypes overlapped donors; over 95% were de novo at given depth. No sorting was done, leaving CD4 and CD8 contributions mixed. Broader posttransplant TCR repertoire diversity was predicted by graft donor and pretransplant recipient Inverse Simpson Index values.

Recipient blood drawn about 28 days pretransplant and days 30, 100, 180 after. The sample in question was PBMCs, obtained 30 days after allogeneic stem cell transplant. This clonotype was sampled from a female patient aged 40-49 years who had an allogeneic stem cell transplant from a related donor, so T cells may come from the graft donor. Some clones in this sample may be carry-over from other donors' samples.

The CDR3 protein is CASSQDTSGRGGEFF. For the CDR3, the DNA is TGCGCCAGCAGCCAAGATACTAGCGGGAGGGGAGGGGAGTTCTTC. V usage is TRBV4-3 and J usage is TRBJ2-1; 13 bases fit TRBD2. The V gene's germline CDR1 is LGHNA and CDR2 YSLEER. V shed 0 bases, J shed 14 bases, and the junction held 7 bases outside the gene matches. This CDR3 is 15 amino acids long.